This TCR beta chain was obtained from a study of CD8 T cells in Susac syndrome. Reverse transcription of roughly 0.45 to 1 ug RNA used random hexamers. MiXCR, applied by TCRdb to the immunoSEQ multiplex PCR reads, yields one record per CDR3 protein. The table records 250,000 to 300,000 distinct CDR3 sequences, 85% of them present only once. Negative isolation yielded CD8+ and CD4+ T cells; FACS enriched TEMRA cells. V shed 0 bases and J shed 4 bases, with 16 bases lying between them. Looked up from germline, CDR1 is DFQATT and CDR2 is SNEGSKA (reference sequence). The CDR3 spans 15 residues. This sequence was found in a human donor with multiple sclerosis. This chain joins TRBV20-1 and TRBJ2-7; no clear D. Input material: CD8+ T cells from PBMCs. CDR3 in DNA: TGCAGTGCTAGAGATCCCCGGTTAACCTTATACGAGCAGTACTTC. Amino acids: CSARDPRLTLYEQYF.